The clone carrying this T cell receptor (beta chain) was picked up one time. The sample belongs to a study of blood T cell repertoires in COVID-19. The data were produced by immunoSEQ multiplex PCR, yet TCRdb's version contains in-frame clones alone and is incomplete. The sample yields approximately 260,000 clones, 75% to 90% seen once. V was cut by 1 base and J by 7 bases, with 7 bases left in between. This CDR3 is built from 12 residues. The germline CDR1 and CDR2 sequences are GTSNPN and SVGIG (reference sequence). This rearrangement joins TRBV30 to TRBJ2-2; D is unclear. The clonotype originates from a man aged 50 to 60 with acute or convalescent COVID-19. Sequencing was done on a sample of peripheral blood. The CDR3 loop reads CAWSERGGELFF. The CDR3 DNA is TGTGCCTGGAGTGAGCGTGGCGGGGAGCTGTTTTTT. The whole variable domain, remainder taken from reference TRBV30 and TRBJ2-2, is SQTIHQWPATLVQPVGSPLSLECTVEGTSNPNLYWYRQAAGRGLQLLFYSVGIGQISSEVPQNLSASRPQDRQFILSSKKLLLSDSGFYLCAWSERGGELFFGEGSRLTVL.